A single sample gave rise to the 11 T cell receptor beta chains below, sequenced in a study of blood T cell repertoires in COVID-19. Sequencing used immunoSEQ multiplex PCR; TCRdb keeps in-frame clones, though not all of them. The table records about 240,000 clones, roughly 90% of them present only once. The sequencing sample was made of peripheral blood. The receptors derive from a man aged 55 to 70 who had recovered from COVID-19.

This chain's CDR3 is CASSPHPGGTYNEQFF. The CDR3 DNA is TGTGCCAGCAGTCCCCACCCGGGGGGGACCTACAATGAGCAGTTCTTC. The chain links TRBV6-2 or TRBV6-3 to TRBJ2-1; TRBD2 matches at 8 bases. CDR3 length: 16 amino acids. V shed 5 bases and J 2 bases; nucleotides not matched to a gene: 8. Germline V CDR1 and CDR2: MNHEY, SVGEGT.

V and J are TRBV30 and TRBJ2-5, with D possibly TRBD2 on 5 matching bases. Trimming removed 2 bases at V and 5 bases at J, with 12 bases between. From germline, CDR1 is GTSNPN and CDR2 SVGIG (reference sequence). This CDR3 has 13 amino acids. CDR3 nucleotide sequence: TGTGCCTGGAGTAGAGGGATCTGGGAGACCCAGTACTTC. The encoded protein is CAWSRGIWETQYF.

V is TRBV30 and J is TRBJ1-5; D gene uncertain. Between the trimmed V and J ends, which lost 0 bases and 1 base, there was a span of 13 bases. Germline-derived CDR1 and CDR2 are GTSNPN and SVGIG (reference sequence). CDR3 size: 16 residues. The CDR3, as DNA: TGTGCCTGGAGTGTACGGGAAGGGAGAAGCAATCAGCCCCAGCATTTT. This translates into CAWSVREGRSNQPQHF.

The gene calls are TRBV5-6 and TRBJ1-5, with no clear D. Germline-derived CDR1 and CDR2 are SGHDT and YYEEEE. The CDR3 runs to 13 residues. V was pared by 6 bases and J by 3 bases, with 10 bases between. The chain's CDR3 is CASKRGANQPQHF. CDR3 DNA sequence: TGTGCCAGCAAACGGGGTGCCAATCAGCCCCAGCATTTT.

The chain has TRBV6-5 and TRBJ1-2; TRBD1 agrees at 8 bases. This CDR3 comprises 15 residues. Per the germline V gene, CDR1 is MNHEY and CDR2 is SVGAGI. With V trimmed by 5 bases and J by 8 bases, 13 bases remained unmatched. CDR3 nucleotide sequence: TGTGCCAGCAGTACGATAAGCCGGGACAGGTGGGGCTACACCTTC. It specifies CASSTISRDRWGYTF.

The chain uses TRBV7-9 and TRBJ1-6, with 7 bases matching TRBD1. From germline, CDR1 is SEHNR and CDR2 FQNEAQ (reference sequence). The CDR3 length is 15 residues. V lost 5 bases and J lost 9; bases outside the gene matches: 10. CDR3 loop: CASSHTTGIFSPLHF. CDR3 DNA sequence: TGTGCCAGCAGCCACACGACAGGGATATTTTCACCCCTCCACTTT. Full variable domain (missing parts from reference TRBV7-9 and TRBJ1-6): DTGVSQNPRHKITKRGQNVTFRCDPISEHNRLYWYRQTLGQGPEFLTYFQNEAQLEKSRLLSDRFSAERPKGSFSTLEIQRTEQGDSAMYLCASSHTTGIFSPLHFGNGTRLTVT.

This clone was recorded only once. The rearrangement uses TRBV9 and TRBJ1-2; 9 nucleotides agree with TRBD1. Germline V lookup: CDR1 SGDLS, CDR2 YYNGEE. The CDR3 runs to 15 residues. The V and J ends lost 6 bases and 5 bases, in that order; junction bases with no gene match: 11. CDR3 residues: CASKTGGTGSYGYTF. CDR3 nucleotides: TGTGCCAGCAAGACTGGCGGGACAGGGTCTTATGGCTACACCTTC.

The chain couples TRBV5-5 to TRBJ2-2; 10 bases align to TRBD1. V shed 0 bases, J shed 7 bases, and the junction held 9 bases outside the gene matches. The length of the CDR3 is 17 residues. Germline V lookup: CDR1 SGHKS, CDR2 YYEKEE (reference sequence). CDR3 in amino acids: CASSLAVGQGSVGELFF. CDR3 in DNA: TGTGCCAGCAGCTTGGCGGTGGGACAGGGGTCGGTCGGGGAGCTGTTTTTT.

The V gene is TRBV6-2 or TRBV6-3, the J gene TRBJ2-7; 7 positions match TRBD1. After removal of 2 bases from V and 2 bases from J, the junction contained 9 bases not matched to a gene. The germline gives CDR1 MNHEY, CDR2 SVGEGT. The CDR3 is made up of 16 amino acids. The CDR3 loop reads CASSYPKGQAAYEQYF. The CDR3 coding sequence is TGTGCCAGCAGTTACCCAAAAGGACAGGCTGCCTACGAGCAGTACTTC.

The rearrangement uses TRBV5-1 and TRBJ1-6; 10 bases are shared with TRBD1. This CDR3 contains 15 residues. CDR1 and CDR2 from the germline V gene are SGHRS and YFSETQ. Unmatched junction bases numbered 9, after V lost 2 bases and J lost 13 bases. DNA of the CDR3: TGCGCCAGCAGCTTTATGACCGGGACAGGGGCGCCCCTCCACTTT. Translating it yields CASSFMTGTGAPLHF.

This CDR3 is CARSLVFDEQFF. CDR3 DNA: TGTGCCAGAAGCTTGGTCTTTGATGAGCAGTTCTTC. The gene calls are TRBV5-3 and TRBJ2-1; unclear D gene. TRBV5-3 is an open reading frame whose function is uncertain. The CDR3 runs 12 residues. The V and J ends lost 0 bases and 8 bases respectively, with 6 bases between them.